This T cell receptor (beta chain) was found in a study of shared clonotypes between healthy human individuals. Trimming removed 7 bases at V and 1 base at J, with 8 bases between. This CDR3 has 13 residues. CDR1 is ENHRY and CDR2 is SYGVKD in the germline V gene. Profiling relied on immunoSEQ multiplex PCR, and the TCRdb table lists in-frame clones only, not all of them. This table holds some 92,000 clones, roughly 50% found once. This clone has ten or more counts. This clonotype originated in a middle-aged woman in good health. Some clones in this sample may be carry-over from other donors' samples. Sequenced input: PBMCs. The V gene is TRBV10-3, the J gene TRBJ1-3; possibly TRBD1 for D (6 bases). DNA for the CDR3: TGTGCCATCAAACAGGGTTCTGGAAACACCATATATTTT. Protein product: CAIKQGSGNTIYF.